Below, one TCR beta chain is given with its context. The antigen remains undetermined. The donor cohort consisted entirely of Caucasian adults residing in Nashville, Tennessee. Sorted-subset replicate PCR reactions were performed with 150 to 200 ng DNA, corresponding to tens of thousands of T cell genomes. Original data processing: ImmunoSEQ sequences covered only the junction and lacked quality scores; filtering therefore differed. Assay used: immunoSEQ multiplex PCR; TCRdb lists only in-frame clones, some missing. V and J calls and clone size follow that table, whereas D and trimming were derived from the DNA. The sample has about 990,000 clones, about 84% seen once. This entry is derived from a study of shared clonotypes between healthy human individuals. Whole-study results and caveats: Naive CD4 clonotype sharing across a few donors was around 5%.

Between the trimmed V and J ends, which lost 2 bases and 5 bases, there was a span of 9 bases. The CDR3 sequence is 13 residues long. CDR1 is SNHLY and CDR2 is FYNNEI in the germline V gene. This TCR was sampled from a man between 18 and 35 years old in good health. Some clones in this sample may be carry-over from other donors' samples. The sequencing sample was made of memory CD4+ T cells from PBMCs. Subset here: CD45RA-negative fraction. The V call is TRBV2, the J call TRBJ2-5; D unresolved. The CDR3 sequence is CASSEMGRETQYF. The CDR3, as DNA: TGTGCCAGCAGTGAAATGGGTAGGGAGACCCAGTACTTC.